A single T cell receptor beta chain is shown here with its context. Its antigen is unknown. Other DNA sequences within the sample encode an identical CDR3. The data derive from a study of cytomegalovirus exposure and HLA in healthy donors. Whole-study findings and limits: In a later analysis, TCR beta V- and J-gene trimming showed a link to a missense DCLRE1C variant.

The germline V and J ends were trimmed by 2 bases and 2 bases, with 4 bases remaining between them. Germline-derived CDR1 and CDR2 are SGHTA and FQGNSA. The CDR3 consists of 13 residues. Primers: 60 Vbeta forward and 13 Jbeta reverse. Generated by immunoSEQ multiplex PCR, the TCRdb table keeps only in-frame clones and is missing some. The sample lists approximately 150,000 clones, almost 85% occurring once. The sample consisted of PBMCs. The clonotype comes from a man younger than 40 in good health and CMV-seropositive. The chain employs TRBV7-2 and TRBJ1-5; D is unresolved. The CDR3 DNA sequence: TGTGCCAGCAGCTTACGGGGCAATCAGCCCCAGCATTTT. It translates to CASSLRGNQPQHF.